This passage covers 15 T cell receptor beta chains from one sample sequenced in a study of T cell changes during pregnancy in multiple sclerosis. Sequencing used immunoSEQ multiplex PCR; TCRdb keeps in-frame clones, though not all of them. The sample records around 80,000 clones, approximately 92% being singletons. The input for sequencing was peripheral blood, taken before pregnancy. The receptors shown here come from a female donor with multiple sclerosis, enrolled in a pregnancy study.

This chain joins TRBV27 and TRBJ2-1; 7 nucleotides line up with TRBD2. CDR1 and CDR2 from the germline V gene are MNHEY and SMNVEV (reference sequence). CDR3 length: 14 amino acids. The junction had 4 bases not matched to a gene; V was cut back by 6 bases and J by 2 bases. Here the CDR3 reads CASRGSGPYNEQFF. CDR3 bases: TGTGCCAGCAGAGGTAGCGGGCCCTACAATGAGCAGTTCTTC.

The chain employs TRBV10-3 and TRBJ2-3, with D tentatively TRBD1 (5 bases). This CDR3 has 16 residues. Trimming took off 2 bases at V and 2 bases at J, with 14 bases between the two ends. The V gene's germline CDR1 is ENHRY and CDR2 SYGVKD. The CDR3 DNA reads as TGTGCCATCAGTGAGGGACAACACCCAATCACAGATACGCAGTATTTT. This encodes CAISEGQHPITDTQYF.

This chain links TRBV5-4 with TRBJ2-7, with 7 bases aligning to TRBD1. Per the germline V gene, CDR1 is SGHNT and CDR2 is YYREEE (reference sequence). With V trimmed by 5 bases and J by 8 bases, 7 bases remained unmatched. The CDR3 totals 12 residues. The CDR3 sequence is CASSLTGSQQYF. The CDR3 coding sequence is TGTGCCAGCAGTTTGACAGGGAGTCAGCAGTACTTC.

The chain recombines TRBV28 with TRBJ2-7; 7 bases fit TRBD2. CDR3 length: 14 amino acids. CDR1 is MDHEN and CDR2 is SYDVKM in the germline V gene. The junction had 8 bases not matched to a gene; V was cut back by 3 bases and J by 6 bases. The CDR3 loop is CASSLTSGLGEQYF. CDR3 nucleotides: TGTGCCAGCAGTTTGACCAGCGGACTAGGCGAGCAGTACTTC. Looking up the rest from reference TRBV28 and TRBJ2-7 gives the full variable domain: DVKVTQSSRYLVKRTGEKVFLECVQDMDHENMFWYRQDPGLGLRLIYFSYDVKMKEKGDIPEGYSVSREKKERFSLILESASTNQTSMYLCASSLTSGLGEQYFGPGTRLTVT.

V gene TRBV27 combines with J gene TRBJ1-1, with D hard to call. The CDR3 has 13 residues. With 3 bases removed from V and 1 base from J, the gap between germline ends came to 6 bases. Germline V lookup: CDR1 MNHEY, CDR2 SMNVEV (reference sequence). The CDR3 DNA reads as TGTGCCAGCAGTTTTCTAGCGAACACTGAAGCTTTCTTT. This translates into CASSFLANTEAFF.

This clone showed up just a few times. The chain links TRBV18 to TRBJ1-1; D is perhaps TRBD1 (5 bases). The V end lost 1 base, the J end lost 0 bases, and 6 bases lay between the germline ends. The CDR3 length is 14 residues. CDR1 and CDR2 (germline): KGHSH, LQKENI. CDR3 protein: CASSPQTVNTEAFF. The CDR3 coding sequence is TGTGCCAGCTCACCACAGACAGTGAACACTGAAGCTTTCTTT.

The chain combines TRBV6-5 with TRBJ2-7, with 10 bases matching TRBD2. The V segment lost 3 bases and the J segment 6 bases; nucleotides outside the gene matches: 5. The CDR3 has 14 amino acids. Germline V CDR1 and CDR2: MNHEY, SVGAGI. The CDR3 reads CASSYLAGVGEQYF. DNA of the CDR3: TGTGCCAGCAGTTATCTAGCGGGAGTAGGCGAGCAGTACTTC.

The V call is TRBV7-2, the J call TRBJ2-3, with 7 bases lining up with TRBD2. V trimming: 7 bases; J trimming: 3 bases; junction bases outside the gene matches: 13. The CDR3 loop spans 16 amino acids. Germline V gene data show CDR1 as SGHTA and CDR2 as FQGNSA. Written as DNA, the CDR3 is TGTGCCAGCAACCCCTATGAGGGAGGGAGAACAGATACGCAGTATTTT. It specifies CASNPYEGGRTDTQYF.

The J gene is TRBJ1-5, the V gene TRBV5-8; D remains unclear. There are 12 residues in the CDR3. With 1 base removed from V and 7 bases from J, the gap between germline ends came to 6 bases. Germline CDR1 is SGHTS and CDR2 is YDEGEE. The CDR3 here is CASSLTWQPQHF. The CDR3 nucleotides read TGTGCCAGCAGCTTGACATGGCAGCCCCAGCATTTT.

The rearrangement uses TRBV27 and TRBJ2-5, with 7 bases matching TRBD2. CDR3 length: 14 amino acids. The V gene's germline CDR1 is MNHEY and CDR2 SMNVEV (reference sequence). J lost 5 bases, V lost 5 bases, and 8 bases had no gene match. This chain's CDR3 is CASSRRTSTETQYF. CDR3 in DNA: TGTGCCAGCAGTCGTAGGACTAGTACGGAGACCCAGTACTTC.

This clone was seen once. This chain links TRBV18 with TRBJ2-5, with D tentatively TRBD2 (6 bases). Trimming took 3 bases from V and 4 from J, leaving 12 bases between them. Germline loops: CDR1 KGHSH, CDR2 LQKENI. The length of the CDR3 is 14 residues. CDR3 loop: CASSPREFVETQYF. In nucleotides, the CDR3 is TGTGCCAGCTCACCCCGGGAGTTTGTAGAGACCCAGTACTTC.

This clone came up a few times. V usage is TRBV6-6 and J usage is TRBJ2-7; TRBD1 might be the D (5 bases). The CDR3 is 13 residues long. CDR1 and CDR2 (germline): MNHNY, SVGAGI (reference sequence). The V end lost 0 bases, the J end lost 2 bases, and 5 bases lay between the germline ends. The CDR3 DNA is TGTGCCAGCAGTTACTCGGACACCTACGAGCAGTACTTC. Its protein product is CASSYSDTYEQYF.

The V call is TRBV2, the J call TRBJ2-1; a weak D match, TRBD1 (6 bases). Deletions cut 1 base from V and 8 bases from J, with 9 bases between. From germline, CDR1 is SNHLY and CDR2 FYNNEI. CDR3 length: 13 residues. CDR3 sequence reads: CASSEDRDHEQFF. CDR3 bases: TGTGCCAGCAGTGAAGACAGGGACCATGAGCAGTTCTTC.

This chain links TRBV2 with TRBJ2-3; 11 nucleotides agree with TRBD2. Germline loops: CDR1 SNHLY, CDR2 FYNNEI. This CDR3 is 14 amino acids long. After removal of 8 bases from V and 1 base from J, the junction contained 2 bases not matched to a gene. In nucleotides, the CDR3 is TGTGCCAGCCTACTAGCGGGGGGCACAGATACGCAGTATTTT. Its protein is CASLLAGGTDTQYF.

Written as DNA, the CDR3 is TGTGCCAGTAGTAGTTGGGAGTATAGCAATCAGCCCCAGCATTTT. The encoded protein is CASSSWEYSNQPQHF. This chain uses TRBV19 with TRBJ1-5, with D hard to call. V shed 4 bases and J shed 0 bases, with 10 bases lying between them. CDR1 is LNHDA, CDR2 SQIVND, per germline (reference sequence). The CDR3 loop spans 15 amino acids.